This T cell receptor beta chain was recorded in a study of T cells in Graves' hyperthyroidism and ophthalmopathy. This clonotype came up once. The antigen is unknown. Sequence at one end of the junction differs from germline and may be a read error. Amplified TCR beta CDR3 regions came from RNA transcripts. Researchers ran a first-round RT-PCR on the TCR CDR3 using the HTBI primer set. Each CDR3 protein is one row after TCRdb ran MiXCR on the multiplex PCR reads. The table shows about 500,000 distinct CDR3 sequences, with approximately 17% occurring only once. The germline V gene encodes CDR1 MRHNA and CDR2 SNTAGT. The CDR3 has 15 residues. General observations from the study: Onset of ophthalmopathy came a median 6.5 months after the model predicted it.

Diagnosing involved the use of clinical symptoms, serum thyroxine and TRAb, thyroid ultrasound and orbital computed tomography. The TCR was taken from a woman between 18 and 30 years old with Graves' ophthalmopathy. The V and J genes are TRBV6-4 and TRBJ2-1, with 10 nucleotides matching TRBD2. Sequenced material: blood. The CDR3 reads CSSSDSSGGANEQFF. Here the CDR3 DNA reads TGTTCCAGCAGTGACTCAAGCGGGGGGGCCAATGAGCAGTTCTTC.